The 22 T cell receptor beta chains below come from one sample, sequenced in a study of CD8+ T cells in alopecia areata. In each case, RNA was isolated and then reverse transcribed into cDNA as the sequencing template. Using immunoSEQ multiplex PCR, the repertoire was profiled, and TCRdb retains in-frame clones only, with some absent. The sample lists about 98,000 clones, over 40% occurring once. The source material was CD4+ T cells sorted from blood. These receptors were obtained from a human donor with alopecia areata.

Written as DNA, the CDR3 is TGTGCCTGGAGTCCACAGGGTGGCAATGAGCAGTTCTTC. It codes for CAWSPQGGNEQFF. This chain connects TRBV30 to TRBJ2-1; tentatively, D is TRBD1 (6 bases). Germline V gene data show CDR1 as GTSNPN and CDR2 as SVGIG (reference sequence). The length of the CDR3 is 13 residues. The V and J ends lost 2 bases and 6 bases respectively, with 11 bases between them.

The chain uses TRBV12-5 and TRBJ2-3; no definite D call. This CDR3 region has 12 residues. V shed 9 bases and J shed 0 bases, with 7 bases lying between them. Germline lookup yields CDR1 LGHNT and CDR2 FRNRAP. CDR3 loop: CASEESTDTQYF. The CDR3 nucleotides read TGTGCTAGCGAAGAGAGCACAGATACGCAGTATTTT.

CDR3 region: CASMGGAAGANVLTF. The CDR3 region has the DNA TGTGCCAGCATGGGGGGGGCCGCTGGGGCCAACGTCCTGACTTTC. This chain connects TRBV2 to TRBJ2-6; maybe TRBD2 (7 bases). V was cut by 7 bases and J by 2 bases, with 12 bases left in between. CDR1 is SNHLY, CDR2 FYNNEI, per germline. The CDR3 is 15 residues long.

The CDR3 loop reads CASSLAHGEAYEQYF. The DNA of the CDR3 is TGTGCCAGCAGCTTGGCACACGGGGAAGCTTACGAGCAGTACTTC. The chain is built from TRBV5-6 and TRBJ2-7; D perhaps matches TRBD2 (5 bases). In germline, CDR1 is SGHDT, CDR2 YYEEEE. The CDR3 totals 15 residues. Between the trimmed V and J ends, which lost 0 bases and 4 bases, there was a span of 14 bases. The full variable domain, its missing parts supplied by reference TRBV5-6 and TRBJ2-7, is DAGVTQSPTHLIKTRGQQVTLRCSPKSGHDTVSWYQQALGQGPQFIFQYYEEEERQRGNFPDRFSGHQFPNYSSELNVNALLLGDSALYLCASSLAHGEAYEQYFGPGTRLTVT.

J is TRBJ1-4 and V is TRBV29-1; 12 bases match TRBD1. This CDR3 spans 14 amino acids. V was pared by 5 bases and J by 11 bases, with 9 bases of the junction left unmatched. CDR1 SQVTM and CDR2 ANQGSEA come from the germline V gene. The CDR3 protein is CSVSTGTGGEKLFF. Written as DNA, the CDR3 is TGCAGCGTTTCAACCGGGACAGGGGGCGAGAAACTGTTTTTT.

The chain recombines TRBV2 with TRBJ2-2; D not certain. The V gene lost 3 bases and the J gene lost 1 base, with 3 bases spanning the gap. This CDR3 has 13 residues. Germline loops: CDR1 SNHLY, CDR2 FYNNEI. In DNA, the CDR3 is TGTGCCAGCAGTGATCAGAACACCGGGGAGCTGTTTTTT. Translation gives CASSDQNTGELFF.

The V gene is TRBV4-1, the J gene TRBJ2-7, with a possible D match to TRBD1 (6 bases). Germline V CDR1 and CDR2: MGHRA, YSYEKL. The CDR3 contains 14 residues. The ends were cut back, 0 bases at V and 5 bases at J, with 11 bases in the middle. The CDR3 loop reads CASSQDRGRDEQYF. In DNA, the CDR3 is TGCGCCAGCAGCCAAGACAGGGGAAGGGACGAGCAGTACTTC.

In DNA form, the CDR3 reads TGTGCCTGGAGTCCCCTCGGGGCCAACGTCCTGACTTTC. Translated, it gives CAWSPLGANVLTF. The V and J genes are TRBV30 and TRBJ2-6; no definite D call. The V end was cut by 2 bases, the J end by 4 bases, with 6 bases between. In germline, CDR1 is GTSNPN, CDR2 SVGIG (reference sequence). This CDR3 has 13 amino acids.

Regarding this clone: One junction end does not reproduce the germline sequence, and a read error may be involved. V gene TRBV7-9 combines with J gene TRBJ1-2; D may be TRBD1 (5 bases). The CDR3 has 14 residues. From germline, CDR1 is SEHNR and CDR2 FQNEAQ (reference sequence). CDR3 in DNA: TGTGCCAGCAGCCTAGCCCAGGGCTCCTATGGCTACACCTTC. It yields the protein CASSLAQGSYGYTF.

This clone was counted only a few times. This chain uses TRBV6-5 with TRBJ2-3; D gene unclear. The CDR3 contains 14 residues. Trimming pared 5 bases from V and 0 bases from J, leaving 9 bases between. Germline V gene sequence: CDR1 MNHEY, CDR2 SVGAGI. The CDR3 sequence is CASSPAGSTDTQYF. CDR3 nucleotides: TGTGCCAGCAGTCCTGCCGGCAGCACAGATACGCAGTATTTT.

The gene calls are TRBV6-6 and TRBJ2-5; D might be TRBD2 (7 bases). This CDR3 has 15 residues. V was trimmed by 2 bases and J by 4 bases, leaving 14 bases between them. Germline CDR1 MNHNY, CDR2 SVGAGI (reference sequence). The CDR3 nucleotides read TGTGCCAGCAGTTACGCGGGGGCTAGGCTAGAGACCCAGTACTTC. This encodes CASSYAGARLETQYF.

V usage is TRBV30 and J usage is TRBJ1-1, with D possibly TRBD1 on 5 matching bases. The germline V gene encodes CDR1 GTSNPN and CDR2 SVGIG (reference sequence). The CDR3 has 10 residues. V was trimmed by 8 bases and J by 1 base, leaving 5 bases between them. Here the CDR3 reads CAQGNTEAFF. Here the CDR3 DNA reads TGTGCCCAGGGGAACACTGAAGCTTTCTTT.

The sample holds a few counts of this clone. This rearrangement joins TRBV5-1 to TRBJ1-2; D not resolved. Between the trimmed V and J ends, which lost 4 bases and 1 base, there was a span of 11 bases. The CDR3 spans 14 residues. Looked up from germline, CDR1 is SGHRS and CDR2 is YFSETQ. CDR3 in DNA: TGCGCCAGCAGCCCGTCCACCGTTAACTATGGCTACACCTTC. As protein: CASSPSTVNYGYTF.

The V and J genes are TRBV2 and TRBJ1-1, with D tentatively TRBD1 (5 bases). CDR3 size: 14 residues. V lost 10 bases to trimming and J lost 4 bases, with 19 bases between them. Germline CDR1 and CDR2: SNHLY and FYNNEI. CDR3 residues: CATKGETWGTEAFF. CDR3 DNA: TGTGCCACTAAAGGGGAAACTTGGGGCACTGAAGCTTTCTTT.

Only a few counts were recorded for this clone. The DNA for the CDR3 is TGTGCCAGCTCACCACAAGCCGCCGCGACCCAGTACTTC. Protein sequence: CASSPQAAATQYF. This chain links TRBV18 with TRBJ2-5; unclear D gene. V was shortened by 1 base and J by 7 bases, with 10 bases between the two germline ends. CDR1 is KGHSH and CDR2 is LQKENI in the germline V gene. This CDR3 comprises 13 residues. Using reference TRBV18 and TRBJ2-5 for the parts outside the CDR3, the full variable domain is NAGVMQNPRHLVRRRGQEARLRCSPMKGHSHVYWYRQLPEEGLKFMVYLQKENIIDESGMPKERFSAEFPKEGPSILRIQQVVRGDSAAYFCASSPQAAATQYFGPGTRLLVL.

The J gene is TRBJ2-1, the V gene TRBV4-3, with D unresolved. This CDR3 region has 14 residues. Per the germline V gene, CDR1 is LGHNA and CDR2 is YSLEER. Between the trimmed V and J ends, which lost 0 bases and 9 bases, there was a span of 12 bases. CDR3 bases: TGCGCCAGCAGCCAAGATCGGGTGAGTCGTGAGCAGTTCTTC. Residues: CASSQDRVSREQFF.

The chain uses TRBV28 and TRBJ2-1; D gene uncertain. Trimming removed 2 bases from V and 0 bases from J, with 5 bases in between. The CDR3 sequence is 14 residues long. The germline CDR1 and CDR2 sequences are MDHEN and SYDVKM. CDR3 DNA: TGTGCCAGCAGTTTAGAGTTCTCCTACAATGAGCAGTTCTTC. Protein product: CASSLEFSYNEQFF.

V gene TRBV7-3 combines with J gene TRBJ2-1; the match to TRBD2 covers 8 bases. J was trimmed by 5 bases and V by 5 bases; bases with no gene match: 5. Germline CDR1 SGHTA, CDR2 FQGTGA. The CDR3 is 14 amino acids. CDR3 nucleotides: TGTGCCAGCAGCCCCGGGACTAGTAACAATGAGCAGTTCTTC. It yields the protein CASSPGTSNNEQFF.

The chain recombines TRBV30 with TRBJ2-7; 13 positions agree with TRBD2. This CDR3 region has 14 residues. Trimming at V came to 7 bases and at J to 7 bases, leaving 10 bases not matched to a gene. The germline gives CDR1 GTSNPN, CDR2 SVGIG (reference sequence). CDR3 sequence: CAFSMGLAGREQYF. The CDR3 nucleotides read TGTGCCTTCTCAATGGGACTAGCGGGACGAGAGCAGTACTTC.

This rearrangement joins TRBV7-2 to TRBJ2-3, with unresolved D. CDR3 length: 11 residues. V lost 3 bases to trimming and J lost 6 bases, with 4 bases between them. The germline CDR1 and CDR2 sequences are SGHTA and FQGNSA. The CDR3 DNA follows: TGTGCCAGCAGCTTCTCGGATACGCAGTATTTT. This gives the protein CASSFSDTQYF.

This clone has just a few counts. This rearrangement joins TRBV19 to TRBJ2-2; possible D gene TRBD2, 5 bases. The CDR3 loop spans 12 amino acids. Germline V gives CDR1 LNHDA, CDR2 SQIVND (reference sequence). Trimming left V 3 bases short and J 14 bases short, with 13 bases between. In DNA, the CDR3 is TGTGCCAGTAGTATTGGACGGGGTCCCCTGTTTTTT. Translation: CASSIGRGPLFF.

This clone turned up a few times. The chain carries TRBV6-5 and TRBJ1-5; no clear D. In germline, CDR1 is MNHEY, CDR2 SVGAGI. The CDR3 has 14 amino acids. Trimming shortened V by 6 bases and J by 2 bases, and 11 bases separated the two germline ends. CDR3 sequence: CASRRLIGNQPQHF. CDR3 DNA: TGTGCCAGCAGGAGATTAATAGGCAATCAGCCCCAGCATTTT.